A single sample is the source of the 20 T cell receptor beta chains below, sequenced in a study of response to subunit inactivated influenza vaccine. TCRdb called the RT-PCR reads again in MiXCR, with one record for every CDR3 protein. In the table there are 600,000 to 700,000 distinct CDR3 sequences, 13% to 15% of which are singletons. This material consisted of PBMCs from blood, taken approximately 15 days before vaccination. These receptors were obtained from a middle-aged man who received an inactivated influenza vaccine.

V usage is TRBV7-8 and J usage is TRBJ2-5; 9 bases are a match to TRBD2. The trim removed 5 bases at V and 2 bases at J, leaving 6 bases unmatched. The CDR3 sequence is 15 residues long. Germline CDR1 SGHVS, CDR2 FQNEAQ. CDR3 loop: CASSRLAENQETQYF. Written as DNA, the CDR3 is TGTGCCAGCAGCAGACTAGCGGAGAATCAAGAGACCCAGTACTTC.

The chain is built from TRBV11-1 and TRBJ2-3, with 10 bases that match TRBD2. CDR1 and CDR2 from the germline V gene are SGHAT and FQDESV (reference sequence). The CDR3 runs 20 residues. V lost 5 bases and J lost 1; bases outside the gene matches: 18. This CDR3 reads CASSAMAGTSVTGGTDTQYF. DNA of the CDR3: TGTGCCAGCAGCGCAATGGCCGGGACTAGCGTGACAGGAGGCACAGATACGCAGTATTTT.

CDR3 residues: CASSRTELAIYNEQFF. For the CDR3, the DNA is TGTGCCAGCAGCCGGACCGAACTAGCGATCTACAATGAGCAGTTCTTC. This rearrangement joins TRBV6-2 or TRBV6-3 to TRBJ2-1; 7 bases align to TRBD2. The J segment lost 3 bases and the V segment lost 6 bases, leaving 11 bases of the junction unmatched. Germline CDR1 and CDR2: MNHEY and SVGEGT. The CDR3 is made up of 16 amino acids.

V usage is TRBV6-5 and J usage is TRBJ2-2; D remains ambiguous. The germline V and J ends were trimmed by 6 bases and 0 bases, with 14 bases remaining between them. The CDR3 runs to 16 residues. Germline V gene sequence: CDR1 MNHEY, CDR2 SVGAGI. For the CDR3, the DNA is TGTGCCAGCAGATACCTCCGCCAGGCGAACACCGGGGAGCTGTTTTTT. Its protein product is CASRYLRQANTGELFF.

The chain couples TRBV29-1 to TRBJ2-1; D may be TRBD2 (7 bases). There are 16 residues in the CDR3. Trimming pared 3 bases from V and 0 bases from J, leaving 15 bases between. The germline gives CDR1 SQVTM, CDR2 ANQGSEA. The CDR3 DNA reads TGCAGCGTTGAGGTACCGAGGGGGGGCTCCTACAATGAGCAGTTCTTC. Protein product: CSVEVPRGGSYNEQFF.

J is TRBJ1-3 and V is TRBV7-2, with D perhaps TRBD1 (5 bases). The CDR3 consists of 16 residues. The ends were cut back, 0 bases at V and 4 bases at J, with 13 bases in the middle. CDR1 SGHTA and CDR2 FQGNSA come from the germline V gene. The CDR3 region has the DNA TGTGCCAGCAGCTTAGCGCCCCAGGGAGCCGGAAACACCATATATTTT. This sequence encodes CASSLAPQGAGNTIYF.

In this sample, this clonotype turned up a few times. V is TRBV20-1 and J is TRBJ2-7, with D possibly TRBD1 on 6 matching bases. Per germline, CDR1 DFQATT and CDR2 SNEGSKA (reference sequence). Between the trimmed V and J ends, which lost 0 bases and 0 bases, there was a span of 12 bases. This CDR3 has 15 amino acids. The CDR3: CSARDLGDNSYEQYF. In DNA form, the CDR3 reads TGCAGTGCTAGAGATTTGGGGGACAACTCCTACGAGCAGTACTTC.

The chain carries TRBV12-3 or TRBV12-4 and TRBJ1-1, with D hard to call. V lost 1 base to trimming and J lost 8 bases, with 14 bases between them. The CDR3 is 14 residues long. In DNA form, the CDR3 reads TGTGCCAGCAGTTTAGAGGGTCGACTGGGGGAAGCTTTCTTT. Translation: CASSLEGRLGEAFF.

The table lists this clonotype with a few counts. The chain links TRBV7-9 to TRBJ1-5; D call uncertain. V lost 5 bases and J 2 bases, leaving 10 bases between the germline ends. The germline V gene encodes CDR1 SEHNR and CDR2 FQNEAQ (reference sequence). CDR3 length: 14 amino acids. CDR3 loop: CASSPIKGNQPQHF. In DNA, the CDR3 is TGTGCCAGCAGCCCAATCAAGGGCAATCAGCCCCAGCATTTT. The full variable domain, its missing parts supplied by reference TRBV7-9 and TRBJ1-5, is DTGVSQNPRHKITKRGQNVTFRCDPISEHNRLYWYRQTLGQGPEFLTYFQNEAQLEKSRLLSDRFSAERPKGSFSTLEIQRTEQGDSAMYLCASSPIKGNQPQHFGDGTRLSIL.

This clonotype was found many times. The genes are TRBV29-1 and TRBJ2-3, with TRBD1 matching 7 bases. The V gene end was trimmed by 8 bases and the J gene end by 2 bases; junction bases not matched to a gene: 7. The CDR3 is made up of 13 amino acids. The germline V gene has CDR1 SQVTM and CDR2 ANQGSEA. Here the CDR3 reads CSTRDSNTDTQYF. DNA for the CDR3: TGCAGCACCCGGGACAGCAACACAGATACGCAGTATTTT.

V usage is TRBV28 and J usage is TRBJ2-5, with D perhaps being TRBD1 or TRBD2 (5 bases each). Germline V gives CDR1 MDHEN, CDR2 SYDVKM. The CDR3 is 14 amino acids. Trimming took 3 bases from V and 4 from J, leaving 12 bases between them. DNA for the CDR3: TGTGCCAGCAGTTTCACAGCTGGGGGAGAGACCCAGTACTTC. Translated: CASSFTAGGETQYF.

Only a few counts were recorded for this clonotype. The V call is TRBV20-1, the J call TRBJ2-7; 8 nucleotides match TRBD2. Trimming cost V 4 bases and J 4 bases; bases outside gene matches: 9. Per the germline V gene, CDR1 is DFQATT and CDR2 is SNEGSKA (reference sequence). The CDR3 is 14 amino acids. In DNA, the CDR3 is TGCAGTGCTACACCGGGACTAGGCGGGTACGAGCAGTACTTC. This encodes CSATPGLGGYEQYF.

This clonotype was detected only a few times. The chain combines TRBV2 with TRBJ2-5; D perhaps matches TRBD2 (5 bases). V lost 1 base and J 8 bases, leaving 11 bases between the germline ends. Germline V gives CDR1 SNHLY, CDR2 FYNNEI. The CDR3 loop spans 13 amino acids. Here the CDR3 DNA reads TGTGCCAGCAGTGAAGATAGTGAGGGTACCCAGTACTTC. This translates into CASSEDSEGTQYF.

This chain uses TRBV7-2 with TRBJ2-1, with 8 bases aligning to TRBD2. V dropped 1 base and J dropped 4; count of bases not matched to a gene: 6. Looked up from germline, CDR1 is SGHTA and CDR2 is FQGNSA. The CDR3 has 16 residues. The DNA for the CDR3 is TGTGCCAGCAGCTTAGGTGGCGGGGGGCATTACAATGAGCAGTTCTTC. Translated, it gives CASSLGGGGHYNEQFF.

This clonotype was observed a handful of times. The genes are TRBV27 and TRBJ2-7; no clear D. Trimming left V 3 bases short and J 6 bases short, with 12 bases between. CDR1 MNHEY and CDR2 SMNVEV come from the germline V gene (reference sequence). The CDR3 has 13 amino acids. This CDR3 is CASSLTGELEQYF. DNA of the CDR3: TGTGCCAGCAGTTTGACCGGAGAGCTCGAGCAGTACTTC.

The chain links TRBV24-1 to TRBJ2-1; possibly TRBD1 for D (6 bases). From germline, CDR1 is KGHDR and CDR2 SFDVKD. The CDR3 spans 17 residues. V lost 1 base to trimming and J lost 6 bases, with 18 bases between them. The CDR3 DNA is TGTGCCACCAGTGATTTCAGGGGATTGGGTTCGTTCAATGAGCAGTTCTTC. This encodes CATSDFRGLGSFNEQFF.

This clonotype was counted between two and nine times. The rearrangement joins TRBV18 to TRBJ2-1; 7 bases align to TRBD1. Trimming at V came to 3 bases and at J to 3 bases, leaving 5 bases not matched to a gene. This CDR3 has 15 amino acids. The V gene's germline CDR1 is KGHSH and CDR2 LQKENI. The CDR3 bases are TGTGCCAGCTCACCGATGACAGGGCTCTACAATGAGCAGTTCTTC. This encodes CASSPMTGLYNEQFF. Full variable domain (outside the CDR3, taken from reference TRBV18 and TRBJ2-1): NAGVMQNPRHLVRRRGQEARLRCSPMKGHSHVYWYRQLPEEGLKFMVYLQKENIIDESGMPKERFSAEFPKEGPSILRIQQVVRGDSAAYFCASSPMTGLYNEQFFGPGTRLTVL.

This clonotype was seen more than once but under ten times. V is TRBV5-1 and J is TRBJ2-1, with D possibly being TRBD2 (6 bases). Germline CDR1 and CDR2: SGHRS and YFSETQ. This CDR3 contains 16 residues. V lost 1 base to trimming and J lost 0 bases, with 11 bases between them. The DNA of the CDR3 is TGCGCCAGCAGCTTGACTAGCATCTTCTCCTACAATGAGCAGTTCTTC. Its protein is CASSLTSIFSYNEQFF.

CDR3 sequence reads: CASSYSRRANRGTQYF. In DNA form, the CDR3 reads TGTGCCAGCAGTTATAGCCGCCGGGCGAATAGGGGGACGCAGTATTTT. The chain combines TRBV6-2 or TRBV6-3 with TRBJ2-3; tentative D call: TRBD1 (6 bases). V lost 3 bases, J lost 9 bases, and 22 bases lay in between. The CDR3 totals 16 residues. Germline V CDR1 and CDR2: MNHEY, SVGEGT.

On this clonotype itself: A read error may be the cause here, since a much bigger clone is one base away. The rearrangement links TRBV2 to TRBJ1-1, with 7 bases that match TRBD1. V lost 3 bases, J lost 3 bases, and 1 base stayed unmatched. CDR1 is SNHLY, CDR2 FYNNEI, per germline. This CDR3 spans 13 amino acids. CDR3 bases: TGTGCCAGCAGTGACAGGGGGGACACTGAAGCTTTCTTT. This encodes CASSDRGDTEAFF.